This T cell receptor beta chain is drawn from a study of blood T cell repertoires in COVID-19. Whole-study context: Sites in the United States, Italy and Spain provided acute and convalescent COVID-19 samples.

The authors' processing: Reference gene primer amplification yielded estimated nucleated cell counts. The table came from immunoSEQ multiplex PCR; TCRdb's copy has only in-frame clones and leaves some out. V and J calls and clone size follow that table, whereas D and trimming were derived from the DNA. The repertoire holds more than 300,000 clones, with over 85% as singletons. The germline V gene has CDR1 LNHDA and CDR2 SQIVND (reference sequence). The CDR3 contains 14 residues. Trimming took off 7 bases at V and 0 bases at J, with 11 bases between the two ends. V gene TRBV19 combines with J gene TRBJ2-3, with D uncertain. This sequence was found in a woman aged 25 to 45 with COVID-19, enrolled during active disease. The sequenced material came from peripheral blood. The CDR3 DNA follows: TGTGCCAGTACCGTTTCGGTTAGCACAGATACGCAGTATTTT. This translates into CASTVSVSTDTQYF. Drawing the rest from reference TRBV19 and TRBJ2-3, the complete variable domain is DGGITQSPKYLFRKEGQNVTLSCEQNLNHDAMYWYRQDPGQGLRLIYYSQIVNDFQKGDIAEGYSVSREKKESFPLTVTSAQKNPTAFYLCASTVSVSTDTQYFGPGTRLTVL.